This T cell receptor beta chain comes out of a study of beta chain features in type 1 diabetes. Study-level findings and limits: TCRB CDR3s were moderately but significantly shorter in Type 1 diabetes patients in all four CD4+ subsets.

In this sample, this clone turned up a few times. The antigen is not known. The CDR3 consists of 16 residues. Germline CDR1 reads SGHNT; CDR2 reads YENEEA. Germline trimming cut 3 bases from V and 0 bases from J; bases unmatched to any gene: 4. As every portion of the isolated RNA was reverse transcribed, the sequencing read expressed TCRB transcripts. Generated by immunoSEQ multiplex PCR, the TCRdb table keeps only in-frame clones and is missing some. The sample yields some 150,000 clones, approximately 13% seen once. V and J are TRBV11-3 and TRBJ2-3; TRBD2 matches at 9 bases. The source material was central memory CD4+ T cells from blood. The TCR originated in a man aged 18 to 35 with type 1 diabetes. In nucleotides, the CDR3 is TGTGCCAGCAGCTTCCCTAGCGGGGCAAGCACAGATACGCAGTATTTT. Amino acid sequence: CASSFPSGASTDTQYF.